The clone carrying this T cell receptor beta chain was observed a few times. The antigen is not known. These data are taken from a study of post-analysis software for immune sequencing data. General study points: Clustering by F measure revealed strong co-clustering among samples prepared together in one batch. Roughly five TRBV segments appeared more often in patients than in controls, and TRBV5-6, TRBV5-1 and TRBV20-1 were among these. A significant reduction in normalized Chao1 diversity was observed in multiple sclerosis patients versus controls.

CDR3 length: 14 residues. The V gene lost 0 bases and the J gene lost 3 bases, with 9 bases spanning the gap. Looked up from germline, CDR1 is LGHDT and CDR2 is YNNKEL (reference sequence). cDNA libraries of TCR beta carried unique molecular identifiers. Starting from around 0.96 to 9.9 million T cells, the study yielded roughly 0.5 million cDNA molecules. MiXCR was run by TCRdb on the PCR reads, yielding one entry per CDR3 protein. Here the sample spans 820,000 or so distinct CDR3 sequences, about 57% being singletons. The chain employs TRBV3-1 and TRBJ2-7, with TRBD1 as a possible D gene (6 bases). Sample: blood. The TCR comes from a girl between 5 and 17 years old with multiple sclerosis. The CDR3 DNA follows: TGTGCCAGCAGCCAAGAAGACAGGAACTACGAGCAGTACTTC. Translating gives CASSQEDRNYEQYF.